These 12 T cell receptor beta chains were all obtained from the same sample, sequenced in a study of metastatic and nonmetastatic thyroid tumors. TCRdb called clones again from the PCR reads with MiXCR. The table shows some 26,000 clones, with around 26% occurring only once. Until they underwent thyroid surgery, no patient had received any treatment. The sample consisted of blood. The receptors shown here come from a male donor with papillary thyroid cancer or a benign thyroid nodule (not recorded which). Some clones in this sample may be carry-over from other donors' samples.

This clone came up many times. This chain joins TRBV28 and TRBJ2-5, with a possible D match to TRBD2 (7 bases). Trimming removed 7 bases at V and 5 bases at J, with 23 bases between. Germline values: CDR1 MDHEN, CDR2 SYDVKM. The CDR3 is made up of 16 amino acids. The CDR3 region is CASTMGGGLGYETQYF. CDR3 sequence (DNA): TGTGCCAGCACCATGGGAGGGGGGCTCGGGTATGAGACCCAGTACTTC.

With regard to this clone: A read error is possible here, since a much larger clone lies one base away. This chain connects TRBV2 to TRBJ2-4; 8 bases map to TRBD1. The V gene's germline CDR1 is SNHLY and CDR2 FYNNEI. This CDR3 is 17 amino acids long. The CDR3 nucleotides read TGTGCCAGCAATGAAAACCGTTACAGGGGGGCCAAAAACATTCAGTACTTC. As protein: CASNENRYRGAKNIQYF.

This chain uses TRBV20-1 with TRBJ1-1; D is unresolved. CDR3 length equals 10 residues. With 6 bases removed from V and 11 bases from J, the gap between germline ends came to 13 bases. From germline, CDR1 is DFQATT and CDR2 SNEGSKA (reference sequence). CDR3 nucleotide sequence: TGCAGTGCGACGACACGCCAGGCTTTCTTT. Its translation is CSATTRQAFF.

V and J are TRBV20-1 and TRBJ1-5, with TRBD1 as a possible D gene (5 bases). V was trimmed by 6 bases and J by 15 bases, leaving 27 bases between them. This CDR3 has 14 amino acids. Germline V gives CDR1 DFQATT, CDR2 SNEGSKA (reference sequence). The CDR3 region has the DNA TGCAGTGCCCCGGGCCCAGGGACCGGGCAGCCGCTGCATTTT. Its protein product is CSAPGPGTGQPLHF.

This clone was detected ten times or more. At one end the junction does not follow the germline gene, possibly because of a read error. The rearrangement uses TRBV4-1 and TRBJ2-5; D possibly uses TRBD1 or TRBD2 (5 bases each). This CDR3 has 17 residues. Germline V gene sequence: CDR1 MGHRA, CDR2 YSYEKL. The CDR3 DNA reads TGCGCCAGCAGCAAAGAGGGGTCGTTCGGCGGCCAAGAGACCCAGTACTTC. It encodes CASSKEGSFGGQETQYF.

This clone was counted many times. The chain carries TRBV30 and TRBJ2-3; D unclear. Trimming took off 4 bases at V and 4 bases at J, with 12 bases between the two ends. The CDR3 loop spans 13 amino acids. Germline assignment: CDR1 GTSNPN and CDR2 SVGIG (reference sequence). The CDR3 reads CAWTPSASDTQYF. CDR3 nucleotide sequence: TGTGCCTGGACACCATCTGCGTCAGATACGCAGTATTTT.

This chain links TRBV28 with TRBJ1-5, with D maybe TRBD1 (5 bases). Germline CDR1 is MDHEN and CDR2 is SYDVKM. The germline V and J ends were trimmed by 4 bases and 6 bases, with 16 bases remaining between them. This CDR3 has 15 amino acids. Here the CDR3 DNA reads TGTGCCAGCAGTTCGCCCTGGACACCGCCTCAGCCCCAGCATTTT. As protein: CASSSPWTPPQPQHF.

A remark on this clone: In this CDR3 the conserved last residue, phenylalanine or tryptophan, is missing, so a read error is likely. The CDR3 region has the DNA TGTGCCAGCAGAAGAACCGGACGGGAGGCCTACACCTTG. This codes for CASRRTGREAYTL. This chain joins TRBV2 and TRBJ1-2; D not certain. The CDR3 is 13 residues long. Germline CDR1 reads SNHLY; CDR2 reads FYNNEI. Trimming shortened V by 6 bases and J by 10 bases, and 18 bases separated the two germline ends.

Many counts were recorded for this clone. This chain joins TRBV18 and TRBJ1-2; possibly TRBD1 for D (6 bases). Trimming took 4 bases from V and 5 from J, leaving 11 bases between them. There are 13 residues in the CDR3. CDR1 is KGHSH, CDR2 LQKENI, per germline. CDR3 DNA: TGTGCCAGCTCACAGAGACAGGAGTATGGCTACACCTTC. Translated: CASSQRQEYGYTF. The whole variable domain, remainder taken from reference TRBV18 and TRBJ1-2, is NAGVMQNPRHLVRRRGQEARLRCSPMKGHSHVYWYRQLPEEGLKFMVYLQKENIIDESGMPKERFSAEFPKEGPSILRIQQVVRGDSAAYFCASSQRQEYGYTFGSGTRLTVV.

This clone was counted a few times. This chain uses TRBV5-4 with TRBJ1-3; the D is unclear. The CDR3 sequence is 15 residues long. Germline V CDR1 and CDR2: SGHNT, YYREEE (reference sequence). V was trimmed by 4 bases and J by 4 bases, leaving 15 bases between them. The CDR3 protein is CASSLGSGSGNTIYF. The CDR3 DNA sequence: TGTGCCAGCAGCCTTGGGTCAGGCTCGGGAAACACCATATATTTT.

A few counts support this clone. For the CDR3, the DNA is TGTGCCAGCAGTGCGACAACTATCGGGACCGCAGTTGAGCAGTTCTTC. Its protein is CASSATTIGTAVEQFF. This chain links TRBV6-1 with TRBJ2-1, with D perhaps TRBD1 or TRBD2 (5 bases each). The ends were cut back, 4 bases at V and 9 bases at J, with 22 bases in the middle. CDR1 and CDR2 from the germline V gene are MNHNS and SASEGT. The CDR3 is 16 residues long.

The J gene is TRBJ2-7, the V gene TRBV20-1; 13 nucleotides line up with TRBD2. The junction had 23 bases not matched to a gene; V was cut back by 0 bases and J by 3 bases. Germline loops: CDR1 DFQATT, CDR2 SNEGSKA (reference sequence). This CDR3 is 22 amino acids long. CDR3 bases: TGCAGTGCTAGAGAGGACAGCCTGGGGCGAAAAGGACTAGCGGGAGTACGCTACGAGCAGTACTTC. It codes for CSAREDSLGRKGLAGVRYEQYF.